The following is a T cell receptor beta chain sequence with its context. This clonotype was detected many times. The target of this receptor is not known. No base quality values were provided; no much bigger clone lies one nucleotide off. This sample stems from a study of T cells in Graves' hyperthyroidism and ophthalmopathy (dated by TCRdb to about 2019). About the full investigation: Peripheral blood samples were taken at the time of initial diagnosis, prior to any treatment. Prospective prediction of ophthalmopathy was tested in an independent validation cohort consisting of under 20 hyperthyroidism patients and more than 15 patients who later progressed to ophthalmopathy. After blood sampling, hyperthyroidism patients were treated with methimazole at a starting dose of 30 mg daily, and ophthalmopathy patients were treated with high-dose intravenous methylprednisolone. To identify TCR V-J signatures that set the groups apart, the researchers used a discovery cohort of roughly 100 patients, made up of about 44 with Graves' ophthalmopathy and some 56 with stable Graves' hyperthyroidism. For training and testing, the roughly 97 patients in the discovery cohort were randomly divided in a 7:3 ratio. The study also compared thyroid tissue and blood T-cell repertoires from more than five Graves' hyperthyroidism patients. TCR Vbeta CDR3 sequencing of 120 to 150 peripheral blood samples (fewer than 45 ophthalmopathy, over 70 hyperthyroidism and some 17 progressor patients) is reported in the paper. General conclusions and limits of the study: Most expanded thyroid clonotypes (frequency above 0.001) were also found in blood, which suggests that blood repertoires may mirror thyroid immune responses. Sample size was not statistically predetermined, and blinding of investigators to group allocation was not performed. In validation, the model predicted progression to ophthalmopathy with 55% to 71% sensitivity and roughly 75% specificity, a median of about 6 months before onset. A 13 V-J signature model separated ophthalmopathy from stable hyperthyroidism, with around 90% sensitivity and 81% to 83% specificity in cross-validation and 80%/75% in testing.

The TCR beta CDR3 regions were amplified from the RNA transcripts. The first round of RT-PCR for the TCR CDR3 was performed with the HTBI primer set and the Qiagen OneStep RT-PCR kit. The libraries were constructed in a second round of multiplex PCR and then size-selected and purified. Libraries were sequenced paired-end with 100 bp reads on an Illumina HiSeq2000. The paper's processing steps were these. SOAPnuke was used to process the raw data, removing reads that contained adapters or uncalled bases, had a mean Phred below 15, or lacked an exact match to the constant primer or identifier. High-quality paired reads were merged with COPE v1.2.5, and unique nucleotide sequences were defined as clonotypes. MiTCR v1.1 was used to align clonotypes to the IMGT TRBV, TRBD and TRBJ reference segments. Only V-J combinations with frequency above 0.0001, covering about 99% of repertoires, were analysed. The TCS score was defined as the ratio of F50 (clonal expansion) to E x V (chaos), calculated using BLOSUM62-based TCRdist between CDR3 peptides within each V-J. Welch's t-statistics and random forest reduced fewer than 600 V-J features to 10 to 15, which were used in a naive Bayes classifier (R e1071). The raw public data were reprocessed by TCRdb itself: fastp quality trimming at Q25, MiXCR clonotype calling, in-frame beta chains only. Rows with a matching CDR3 protein are joined into one entry that keeps the most common DNA and genes. The V and J calls come from TCRdb's annotation, not from the publication. The sample contains under 200,000 distinct CDR3 sequences, around 8.9% of them found a single time. Approximately 20% of the sample belongs to the ten largest clones.

Hyperthyroidism patients were newly diagnosed, with disease duration under 2 months, and aged 18 to 65 years. The study excluded patients with uncontrolled infections, other autoimmune diseases, pregnancy or lactation. Diagnoses were based on clinical symptoms, serum thyroxine and TRAb, thyroid ultrasound and orbital computed tomography. For progressor patients, blood was drawn at the first diagnosis of hyperthyroidism, before any ophthalmopathy symptoms had appeared. Ficoll-Paque density gradient centrifugation was used to isolate PBMCs from around 10 ml of fresh peripheral blood. Progressor patients were first diagnosed with Graves' hyperthyroidism and then developed ophthalmopathy during follow-up. Total RNA was extracted with Trizol reagent, and quality was checked on an Agilent 2100 Bioanalyzer. The CDR3 starts with the cysteine, ends with the phenylalanine, and has 12 residues. CDR3 DNA only is kept here, 36 bases in frame from base 1. CDR1 and CDR2 (LGHNA, YNFKEQ) derive from the germline V gene. Cut back by 0 bases and 4 bases, the V and J ends lie 3 bases apart.

The chain couples TRBV4-2 to TRBJ1-2; no D gene can be assigned with confidence. This TCR was sampled from a woman aged 18-29 years with Graves' hyperthyroidism that later progressed to Graves' ophthalmopathy. Specimen: blood. This receptor carries the CDR3 CASSQERYGYTF. The sequenced DNA: TGTGCCAGCAGCCAAGAACGCTATGGCTACACCTTC.